This TCR beta chain originates from a study of memory CD4+ T cells and cytomegalovirus serostatus. Study details: This sample comes from healthy Belgian adults, roughly nine CMV seropositive, 24 seronegative.

As originally analysed: Out-of-frame sequences were removed, leaving a few million distinct TCRbeta sequences. Sequencing used immunoSEQ multiplex PCR; TCRdb keeps in-frame clones, though not all of them. V, J and clone size are taken as reported in that table, and D and trimming were inferred from the DNA itself. In the table there are about 40,000 clones, approximately 80% of which are singletons. About this clone itself: Its specificity is unknown.

Whole-study results and caveats: About 40% of the roughly 150 known CMV-associated TCRbeta sequences appeared in CD4+ memory.

From germline, CDR1 is SGHDT and CDR2 YYEEEE. The CDR3 is 15 residues long. Trimming left V 5 bases short and J 0 bases short, with 9 bases between. The sort gate was single viable CD3+CD4+CD8-CD45RO+ cells for memory CD4+ T cells. CMV serostatus came from serum IgG against pp150, pp28, p38, p52. The specimen was memory CD4+ T cells from blood. This sequence was found in an adult in good health and CMV-seronegative. The V gene is TRBV5-6, the J gene TRBJ2-6; a possible D gene is TRBD1 (6 bases). The CDR3 sequence: CASSWGRSGANVLTF. CDR3 sequence (DNA): TGTGCCAGCAGTTGGGGGCGCTCTGGGGCCAACGTCCTGACTTTC.